This TCR beta chain was sequenced for a study of cytomegalovirus exposure and HLA in healthy donors. CDR1 MNHEY and CDR2 SMNVEV come from the germline V gene (reference sequence). V lost 6 bases, J lost 5 bases, and 3 bases stayed unmatched. This CDR3 region has 13 residues. This PCR relied on a set of 60 Vbeta primers and 13 Jbeta primers. TCRdb keeps only in-frame clones here, not all; method: immunoSEQ multiplex PCR. The sample carries 120,000 or so clones, around 83% recorded once. The J gene is TRBJ2-3, the V gene TRBV27, with 9 bases aligning to TRBD1. The sample taken for sequencing was PBMCs. The origin of this receptor is a human donor in good health. This CDR3 is CASRRDRVDTQYF. The CDR3 DNA is TGTGCCAGCAGGAGGGACAGGGTAGATACGCAGTATTTT.